The next 13 T cell receptor beta chains were all read from a single sample in a study of blood T cell repertoires in COVID-19. Only in-frame clones appear in the TCRdb table, and some are missing; sequencing was by immunoSEQ multiplex PCR. Of about 95,000 clones in the sample, under 90% were seen once. The sequencing input was peripheral blood. The origin of the receptors is a human donor in a cohort sampled during active COVID-19.

The chain couples TRBV10-3 to TRBJ1-1, with a possible D match to TRBD1 (5 bases). The CDR3 contains 13 residues. Trimming cost V 0 bases and J 6 bases, with 8 bases left between them. Germline V gene sequence: CDR1 ENHRY, CDR2 SYGVKD. The CDR3 coding sequence is TGTGCCATCAGTGAGTCGGGCAGGGCTGAAGCTTTCTTT. Protein product: CAISESGRAEAFF.

This rearrangement joins TRBV7-2 to TRBJ2-3; D possibly corresponds to TRBD1 (6 bases). The length of the CDR3 is 14 residues. Trimming took 2 bases from V and 3 from J, leaving 9 bases between them. CDR1 and CDR2 from the germline V gene are SGHTA and FQGNSA. CDR3 DNA sequence: TGTGCCAGCAGCTTATCACAGGGTACAGATACGCAGTATTTT. It encodes CASSLSQGTDTQYF.

The J gene is TRBJ2-7, the V gene TRBV18, with 9 nucleotides matching TRBD2. Germline values: CDR1 KGHSH, CDR2 LQKENI. The CDR3 runs 17 residues. V lost 4 bases and J lost 1; bases outside the gene matches: 11. In DNA, the CDR3 is TGTGCCAGCTCACGGGGGCTAGCGGGACTCTCATCCTACGAGCAGTACTTC. Residues: CASSRGLAGLSSYEQYF.

This rearrangement joins TRBV6-8 to TRBJ2-5; D is ambiguous. V gave up 0 bases and J gave up 5 bases, with 10 bases separating them. Germline loops: CDR1 MNHGY, CDR2 SAAAGT. The CDR3 contains 14 residues. CDR3 coding DNA: TGTGCCAGCAGTTACTCCTTTAGTCTTGAGACCCAGTACTTC. Residues: CASSYSFSLETQYF.

The rearrangement uses TRBV7-2 and TRBJ1-5; perhaps TRBD1 as D (6 bases). The V and J ends lost 5 bases and 4 bases respectively, with 15 bases between them. This CDR3 is built from 15 residues. Germline V gene sequence: CDR1 SGHTA, CDR2 FQGNSA. This chain's CDR3 is CASSPGQPGNQPQHF. CDR3 DNA: TGTGCCAGCAGCCCAGGACAGCCTGGGAATCAGCCCCAGCATTTT.

The V and J genes are TRBV6-6 and TRBJ1-4; TRBD1 is a possible D gene (6 bases). Trimming cost V 5 bases and J 16 bases, with 20 bases left between them. The CDR3 runs 13 residues. Germline CDR1 reads MNHNY; CDR2 reads SVGAGI (reference sequence). The CDR3 sequence: CASSPRTEQHRFF. The CDR3 bases are TGTGCCAGCAGTCCAAGGACAGAACAACATAGGTTTTTT.

This clone came up once. This chain links TRBV10-3 with TRBJ1-1, with 7 bases matching TRBD1. Germline V gene sequence: CDR1 ENHRY, CDR2 SYGVKD. Germline trimming cut 8 bases from V and 7 bases from J; bases unmatched to any gene: 7. This CDR3 has 12 residues. Here the CDR3 reads CAISKGAVEAFF. Written as DNA, the CDR3 is TGTGCCATCTCAAAGGGGGCGGTTGAAGCTTTCTTT.

J is TRBJ2-2 and V is TRBV4-1, with D maybe TRBD2 (5 bases). The V gene lost 4 bases and the J gene lost 4 bases, with 13 bases spanning the gap. Germline assignment: CDR1 MGHRA and CDR2 YSYEKL. The CDR3 is 15 residues long. The CDR3 here is CASSPNPTSTGELFF. The CDR3 nucleotides are TGCGCCAGCAGCCCGAACCCAACTAGCACCGGGGAGCTGTTTTTT.

The genes are TRBV9 and TRBJ1-1; tentatively, D is TRBD1 (5 bases). Germline values: CDR1 SGDLS, CDR2 YYNGEE. V lost 0 bases to trimming and J lost 1 base, with 10 bases between them. The CDR3 extends over 15 amino acids. The CDR3 sequence is CASSVGRGGNTEAFF. The DNA of the CDR3 is TGTGCCAGCAGCGTAGGGCGGGGGGGGAACACTGAAGCTTTCTTT.

The chain combines TRBV2 with TRBJ2-7, with 12 bases that match TRBD2. The CDR3 consists of 16 residues. The germline V gene encodes CDR1 SNHLY and CDR2 FYNNEI. The junction had 7 bases not matched to a gene; V was cut back by 7 bases and J by 0 bases. The CDR3 loop is CASTRLAGASSYEQYF. CDR3 bases: TGTGCCAGCACGAGACTAGCGGGGGCCTCCTCCTACGAGCAGTACTTC. The full variable domain, its missing parts supplied by reference TRBV2 and TRBJ2-7, is EPEVTQTPSHQVTQMGQEVILRCVPISNHLYFYWYRQILGQKVEFLVSFYNNEISEKSEIFDDQFSVERPDGSNFTLKIRSTKLEDSAMYFCASTRLAGASSYEQYFGPGTRLTVT.

The chain couples TRBV19 to TRBJ2-7, with TRBD2 matching over 13 bases. V was clipped by 4 bases and J by 3 bases; unmatched bases: 6. The CDR3 is made up of 16 amino acids. The germline V gene has CDR1 LNHDA and CDR2 SQIVND (reference sequence). Written as DNA, the CDR3 is TGTGCCAGTAGTAACCCCGGGACTAGCGGGAACTACGAGCAGTACTTC. Its protein product is CASSNPGTSGNYEQYF.

This chain joins TRBV3-1 (or the pseudogene TRBV3-2) and TRBJ2-5, with TRBD1 matching over 8 bases. This CDR3 is 15 amino acids long. V dropped 2 bases and J dropped 5; count of bases not matched to a gene: 7. Looked up from germline, CDR1 is LGHDT and CDR2 is YNNKEL (reference sequence). The CDR3 DNA follows: TGTGCCAGCAGCCAACCTAGACAGGGGCGGGAGACCCAGTACTTC. Amino acids: CASSQPRQGRETQYF.

This clone was counted at least ten times. V is TRBV18 and J is TRBJ1-5, with D maybe TRBD1 (6 bases). The V end lost 2 bases, the J end lost 7 bases, and 12 bases lay between the germline ends. Per the germline V gene, CDR1 is KGHSH and CDR2 is LQKENI. This CDR3 has 14 amino acids. DNA for the CDR3: TGTGCCAGCTCACCAACAACAGGGAGACAGCCCCAGCATTTT. Translating it yields CASSPTTGRQPQHF. The full variable domain, its missing parts supplied by reference TRBV18 and TRBJ1-5, is NAGVMQNPRHLVRRRGQEARLRCSPMKGHSHVYWYRQLPEEGLKFMVYLQKENIIDESGMPKERFSAEFPKEGPSILRIQQVVRGDSAAYFCASSPTTGRQPQHFGDGTRLSIL.